This entry describes one TCR beta chain. The antigen remains unidentified. The source of the sample is a study of shared clonotypes between healthy human individuals. Study-wide results and limits: Clonotype sharing among donors was thought likely to change with sequencing depth.

Only Caucasian adults living in Nashville, Tennessee served as donors. Germline CDR1 and CDR2: SGHAT and FQNNGV. The CDR3 has 14 residues. V lost 3 bases to trimming and J lost 1 base, with 10 bases between them. The test was conducted at deep level. Genomic DNA belonging to each subset was distributed in equal measure over several immunoSEQ plates. Some clones are missing from TCRdb's copy, which holds only in-frame ones; the method was immunoSEQ multiplex PCR. The data contain 490,000 or so clones, roughly four fifths of them singletons. The chain combines TRBV11-2 with TRBJ2-7; a possible D gene is TRBD2 (5 bases). Sequencing used PBMCs. The receptor's source is a woman aged 40 to 50 in good health. Some clones in this sample may be carry-over from other donors' samples. This CDR3 is CASSFGVPSYEQYF. CDR3 nucleotide sequence: TGTGCCAGCAGCTTCGGGGTACCTTCCTACGAGCAGTACTTC.